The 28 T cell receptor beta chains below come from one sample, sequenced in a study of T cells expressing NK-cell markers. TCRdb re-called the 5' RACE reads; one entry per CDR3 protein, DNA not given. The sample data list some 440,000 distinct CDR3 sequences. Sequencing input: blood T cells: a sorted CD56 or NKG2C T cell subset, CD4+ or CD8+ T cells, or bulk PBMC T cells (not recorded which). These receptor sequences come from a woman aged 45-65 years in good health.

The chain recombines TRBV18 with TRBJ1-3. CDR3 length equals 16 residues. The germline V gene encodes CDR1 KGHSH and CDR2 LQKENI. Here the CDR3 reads CASSLTLAASGNTIYF.

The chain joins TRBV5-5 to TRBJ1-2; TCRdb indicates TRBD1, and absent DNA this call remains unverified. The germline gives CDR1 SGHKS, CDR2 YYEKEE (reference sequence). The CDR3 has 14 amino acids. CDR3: CASSPRTGRDRYTF.

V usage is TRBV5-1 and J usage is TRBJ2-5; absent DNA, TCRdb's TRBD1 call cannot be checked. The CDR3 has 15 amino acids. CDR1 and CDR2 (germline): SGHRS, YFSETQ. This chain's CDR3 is CASSLVGGATETQYF.

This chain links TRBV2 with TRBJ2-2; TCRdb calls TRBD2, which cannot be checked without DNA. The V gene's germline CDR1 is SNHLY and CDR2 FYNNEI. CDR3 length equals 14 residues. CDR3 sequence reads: CASAWTANTGELFF. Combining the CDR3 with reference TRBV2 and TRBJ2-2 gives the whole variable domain EPEVTQTPSHQVTQMGQEVILRCVPISNHLYFYWYRQILGQKVEFLVSFYNNEISEKSEIFDDQFSVERPDGSNFTLKIRSTKLEDSAMYFCASAWTANTGELFFGEGSRLTVL.

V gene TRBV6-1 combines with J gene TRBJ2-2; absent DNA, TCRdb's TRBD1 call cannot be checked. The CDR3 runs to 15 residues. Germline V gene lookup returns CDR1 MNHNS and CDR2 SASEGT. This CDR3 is CASSFGQGNTGELFF.

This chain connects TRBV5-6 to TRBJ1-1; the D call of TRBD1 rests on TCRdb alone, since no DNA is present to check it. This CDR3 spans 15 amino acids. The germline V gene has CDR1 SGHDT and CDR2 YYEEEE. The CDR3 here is CASRSLEAVNTEAFF.

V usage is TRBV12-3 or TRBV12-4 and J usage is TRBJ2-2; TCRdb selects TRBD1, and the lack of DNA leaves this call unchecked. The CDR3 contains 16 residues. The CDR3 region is CASSFGGTGNTGELFF.

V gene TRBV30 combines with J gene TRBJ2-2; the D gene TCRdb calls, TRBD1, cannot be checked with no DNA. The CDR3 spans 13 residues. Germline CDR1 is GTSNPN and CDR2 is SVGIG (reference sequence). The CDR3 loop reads CARDRGALGELFF.

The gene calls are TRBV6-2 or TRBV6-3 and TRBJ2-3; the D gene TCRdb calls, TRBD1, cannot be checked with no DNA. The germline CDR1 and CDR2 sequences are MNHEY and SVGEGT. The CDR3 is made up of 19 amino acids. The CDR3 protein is CASSPGQVRRESRTDTQYF.

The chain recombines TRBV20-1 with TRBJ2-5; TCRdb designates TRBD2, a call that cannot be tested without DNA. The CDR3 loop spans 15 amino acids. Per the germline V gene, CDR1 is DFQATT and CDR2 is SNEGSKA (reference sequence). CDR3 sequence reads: CSGVPSWGDGRTQYF.

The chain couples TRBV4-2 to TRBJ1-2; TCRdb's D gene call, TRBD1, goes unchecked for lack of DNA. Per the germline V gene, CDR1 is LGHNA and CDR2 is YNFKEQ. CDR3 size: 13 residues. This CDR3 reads CASRPTGYSGYTF.

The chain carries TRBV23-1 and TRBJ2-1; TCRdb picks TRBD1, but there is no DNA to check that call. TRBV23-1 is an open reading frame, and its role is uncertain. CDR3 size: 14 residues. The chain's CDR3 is CASRPGTGDNEQFF.

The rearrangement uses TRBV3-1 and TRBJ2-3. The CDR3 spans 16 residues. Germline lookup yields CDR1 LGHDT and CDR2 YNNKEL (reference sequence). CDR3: CASSQENSYGADTQYF.

CDR3 residues: CASSPQGPTNEKLFF. The chain couples TRBV7-9 to TRBJ1-4. CDR1 is SEHNR and CDR2 is FQNEAQ in the germline V gene (reference sequence). This CDR3 comprises 15 residues.

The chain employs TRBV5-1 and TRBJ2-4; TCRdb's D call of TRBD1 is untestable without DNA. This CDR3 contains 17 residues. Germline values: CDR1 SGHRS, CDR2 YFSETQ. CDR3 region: CASSLGRTGIGRNIQYF.

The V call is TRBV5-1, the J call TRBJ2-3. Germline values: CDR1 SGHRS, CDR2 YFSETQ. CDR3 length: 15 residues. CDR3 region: CASSSTGASAHTQYF.

CDR3 residues: CASSDTMETEAFF. The chain combines TRBV2 with TRBJ1-1. CDR1 and CDR2 from the germline V gene are SNHLY and FYNNEI. This CDR3 spans 13 amino acids.

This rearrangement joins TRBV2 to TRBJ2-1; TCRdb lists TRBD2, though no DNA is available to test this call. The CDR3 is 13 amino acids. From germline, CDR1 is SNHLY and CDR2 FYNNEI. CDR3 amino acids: CASTSGLHNEQFF.

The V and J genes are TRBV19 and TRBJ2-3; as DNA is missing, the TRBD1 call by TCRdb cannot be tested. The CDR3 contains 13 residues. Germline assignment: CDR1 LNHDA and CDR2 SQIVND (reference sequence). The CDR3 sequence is CASGHRDTDTQYF.

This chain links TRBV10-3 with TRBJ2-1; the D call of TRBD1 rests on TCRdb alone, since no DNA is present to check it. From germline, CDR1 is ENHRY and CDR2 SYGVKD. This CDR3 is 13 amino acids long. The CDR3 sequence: CATSSPLGNEQFF.

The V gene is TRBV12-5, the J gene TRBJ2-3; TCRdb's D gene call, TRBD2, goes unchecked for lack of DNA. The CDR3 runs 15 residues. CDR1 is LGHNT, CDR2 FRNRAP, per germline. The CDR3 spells CASRIKRGSTDTQYF. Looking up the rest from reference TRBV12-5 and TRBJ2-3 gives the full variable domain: DARVTQTPRHKVTEMGQEVTMRCQPILGHNTVFWYRQTMMQGLELLAYFRNRAPLDDSGMPKDRFSAEMPDATLATLKIQPSEPRDSAVYFCASRIKRGSTDTQYFGPGTRLTVL.

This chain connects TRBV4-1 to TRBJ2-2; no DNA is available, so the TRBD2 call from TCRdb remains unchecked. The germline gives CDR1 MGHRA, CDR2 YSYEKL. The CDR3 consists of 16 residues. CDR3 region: CASSPSGNFYTGELFF.

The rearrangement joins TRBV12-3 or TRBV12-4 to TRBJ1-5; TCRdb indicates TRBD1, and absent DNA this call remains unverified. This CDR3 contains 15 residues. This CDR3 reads CASSLLTRGNQPQHF.

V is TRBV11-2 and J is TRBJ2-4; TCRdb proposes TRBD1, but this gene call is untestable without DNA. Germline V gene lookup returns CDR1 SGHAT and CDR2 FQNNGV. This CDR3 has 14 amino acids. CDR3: CASSPQGVKNIQYF.

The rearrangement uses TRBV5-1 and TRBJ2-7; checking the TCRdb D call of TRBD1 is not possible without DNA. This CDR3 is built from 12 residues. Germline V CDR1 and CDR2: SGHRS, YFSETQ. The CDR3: CASQGRAYEQYF.

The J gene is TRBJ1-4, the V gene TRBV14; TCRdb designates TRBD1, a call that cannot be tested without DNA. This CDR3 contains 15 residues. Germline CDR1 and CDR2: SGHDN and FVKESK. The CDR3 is CASSKRASLSEKLFF.

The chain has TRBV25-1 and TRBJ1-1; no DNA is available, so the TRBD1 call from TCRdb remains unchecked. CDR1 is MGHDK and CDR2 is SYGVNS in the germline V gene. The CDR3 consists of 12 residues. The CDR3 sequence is CASSDRGTEAFF.

CDR3 loop: CAISDSGQGNNEQFF. The chain employs TRBV10-3 and TRBJ2-1; without DNA, the TCRdb call of TRBD1 cannot be checked. In germline, CDR1 is ENHRY, CDR2 SYGVKD. The CDR3 loop spans 15 amino acids.